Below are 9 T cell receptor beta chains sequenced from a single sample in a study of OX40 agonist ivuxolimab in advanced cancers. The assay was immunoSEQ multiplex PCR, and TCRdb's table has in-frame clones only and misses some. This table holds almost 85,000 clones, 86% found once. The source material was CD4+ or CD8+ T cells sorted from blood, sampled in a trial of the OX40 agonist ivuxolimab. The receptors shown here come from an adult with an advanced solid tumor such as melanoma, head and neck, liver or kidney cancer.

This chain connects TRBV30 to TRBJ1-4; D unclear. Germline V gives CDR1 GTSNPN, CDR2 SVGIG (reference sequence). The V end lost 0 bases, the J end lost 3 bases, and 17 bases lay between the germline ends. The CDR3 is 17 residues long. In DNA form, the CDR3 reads TGTGCCTGGAGTGTACGTCGGTTAGGAAGGCCTAATGAAAAACTGTTTTTT. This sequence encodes CAWSVRRLGRPNEKLFF.

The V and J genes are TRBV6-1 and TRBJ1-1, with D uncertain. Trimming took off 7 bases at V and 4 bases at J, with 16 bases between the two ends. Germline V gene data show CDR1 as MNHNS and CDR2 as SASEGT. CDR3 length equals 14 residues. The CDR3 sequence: CASTGRYPSTEAFF. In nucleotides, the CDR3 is TGTGCCAGCACGGGCCGATACCCCTCCACTGAAGCTTTCTTT.

CDR3 protein: CASSLGGRTNEKLFF. The DNA of the CDR3 is TGCGCCAGCAGCTTGGGCGGCAGAACCAATGAAAAACTGTTTTTT. The V call is TRBV5-1, the J call TRBJ1-4; D unclear. The CDR3 runs to 15 residues. Germline lookup yields CDR1 SGHRS and CDR2 YFSETQ. V was shortened by 0 bases and J by 5 bases, with 11 bases between the two germline ends.

The CDR3 DNA is TGTGCCATCAGTGCAGCAGTCCCGGCGGGAGGCTACACCTTC. Translating gives CAISAAVPAGGYTF. The chain joins TRBV10-3 to TRBJ1-2; D not certain. Germline assignment: CDR1 ENHRY and CDR2 SYGVKD. This CDR3 is 14 amino acids long. Trimming pared 4 bases from V and 8 bases from J, leaving 17 bases between.

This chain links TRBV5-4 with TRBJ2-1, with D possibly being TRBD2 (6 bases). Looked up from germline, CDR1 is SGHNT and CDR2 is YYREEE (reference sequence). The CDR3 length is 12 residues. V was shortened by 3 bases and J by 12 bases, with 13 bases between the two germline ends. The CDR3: CASSSLSGGQFF. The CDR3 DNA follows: TGTGCCAGCAGCTCCCTTAGCGGTGGGCAGTTCTTC.

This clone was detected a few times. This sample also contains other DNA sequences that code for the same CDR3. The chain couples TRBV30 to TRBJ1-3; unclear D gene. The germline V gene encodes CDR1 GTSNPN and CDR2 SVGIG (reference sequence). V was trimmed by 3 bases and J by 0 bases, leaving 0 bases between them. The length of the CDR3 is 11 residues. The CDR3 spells CAWSSGNTIYF. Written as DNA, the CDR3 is TGTGCCTGGAGCTCTGGAAACACCATATATTTT. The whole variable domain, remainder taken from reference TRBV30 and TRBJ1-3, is SQTIHQWPATLVQPVGSPLSLECTVEGTSNPNLYWYRQAAGRGLQLLFYSVGIGQISSEVPQNLSASRPQDRQFILSSKKLLLSDSGFYLCAWSSGNTIYFGEGSWLTVV.

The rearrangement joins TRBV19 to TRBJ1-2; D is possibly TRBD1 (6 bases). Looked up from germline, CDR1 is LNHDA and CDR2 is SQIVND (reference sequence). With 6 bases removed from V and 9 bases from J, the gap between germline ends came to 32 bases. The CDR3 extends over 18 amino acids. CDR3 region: CASRTTGKVTKGALRYTF. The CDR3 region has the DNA TGTGCCAGTAGAACCACAGGGAAGGTAACCAAAGGGGCTCTACGCTACACCTTC.

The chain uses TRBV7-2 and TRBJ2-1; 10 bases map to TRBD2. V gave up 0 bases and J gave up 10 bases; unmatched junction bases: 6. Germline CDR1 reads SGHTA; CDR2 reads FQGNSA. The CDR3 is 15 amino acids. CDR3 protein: CASSLASLAGAEQFF. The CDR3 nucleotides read TGTGCCAGCAGCTTAGCTTCGCTAGCGGGAGCGGAGCAGTTCTTC.

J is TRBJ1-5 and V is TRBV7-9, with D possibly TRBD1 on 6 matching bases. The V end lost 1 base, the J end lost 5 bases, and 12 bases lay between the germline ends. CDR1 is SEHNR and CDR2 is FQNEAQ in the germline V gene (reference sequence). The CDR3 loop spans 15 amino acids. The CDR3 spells CASSLDTRGDQPQHF. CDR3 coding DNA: TGTGCCAGCAGCTTAGATACCAGGGGTGATCAGCCCCAGCATTTT.